A single T cell receptor beta chain is shown here with its context. These data come from a study of blood T cell repertoires in COVID-19. Assay: immunoSEQ multiplex PCR; the TCRdb copy retains only in-frame clones and omits some. This table holds approximately 90,000 clones, less than 80% found once. Sample: peripheral blood. The receptor was derived from a woman aged 80 or older with acute or convalescent COVID-19.

In DNA form, the CDR3 reads TGCAGCGTTGAAGATCTTCGGGGACAGGGGTCCTACGAGCAGTACTTC. Protein: CSVEDLRGQGSYEQYF. The chain has TRBV29-1 and TRBJ2-7; 10 bases are a match to TRBD1. Germline CDR1 reads SQVTM; CDR2 reads ANQGSEA. Trimming at V came to 0 bases and at J to 1 base, leaving 6 bases not matched to a gene. This CDR3 comprises 16 residues.